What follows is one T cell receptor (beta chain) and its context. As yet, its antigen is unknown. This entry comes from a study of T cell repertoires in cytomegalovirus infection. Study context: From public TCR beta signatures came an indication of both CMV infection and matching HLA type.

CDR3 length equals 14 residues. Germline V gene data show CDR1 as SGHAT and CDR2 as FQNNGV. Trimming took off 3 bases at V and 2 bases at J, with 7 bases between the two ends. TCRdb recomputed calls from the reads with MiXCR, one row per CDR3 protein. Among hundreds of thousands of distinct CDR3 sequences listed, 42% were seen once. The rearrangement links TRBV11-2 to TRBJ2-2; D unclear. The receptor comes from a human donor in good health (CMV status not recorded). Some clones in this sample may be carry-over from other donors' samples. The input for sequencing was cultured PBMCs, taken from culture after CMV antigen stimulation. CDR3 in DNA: TGTGCCAGCAGCTTTAAGGGTAACACCGGGGAGCTGTTTTTT. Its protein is CASSFKGNTGELFF. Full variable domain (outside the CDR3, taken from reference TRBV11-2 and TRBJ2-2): EAGVAQSPRYKIIEKRQSVAFWCNPISGHATLYWYQQILGQGPKLLIQFQNNGVVDDSQLPKDRFSAERLKGVDSTLKIQPAKLEDSAVYLCASSFKGNTGELFFGEGSRLTVL.